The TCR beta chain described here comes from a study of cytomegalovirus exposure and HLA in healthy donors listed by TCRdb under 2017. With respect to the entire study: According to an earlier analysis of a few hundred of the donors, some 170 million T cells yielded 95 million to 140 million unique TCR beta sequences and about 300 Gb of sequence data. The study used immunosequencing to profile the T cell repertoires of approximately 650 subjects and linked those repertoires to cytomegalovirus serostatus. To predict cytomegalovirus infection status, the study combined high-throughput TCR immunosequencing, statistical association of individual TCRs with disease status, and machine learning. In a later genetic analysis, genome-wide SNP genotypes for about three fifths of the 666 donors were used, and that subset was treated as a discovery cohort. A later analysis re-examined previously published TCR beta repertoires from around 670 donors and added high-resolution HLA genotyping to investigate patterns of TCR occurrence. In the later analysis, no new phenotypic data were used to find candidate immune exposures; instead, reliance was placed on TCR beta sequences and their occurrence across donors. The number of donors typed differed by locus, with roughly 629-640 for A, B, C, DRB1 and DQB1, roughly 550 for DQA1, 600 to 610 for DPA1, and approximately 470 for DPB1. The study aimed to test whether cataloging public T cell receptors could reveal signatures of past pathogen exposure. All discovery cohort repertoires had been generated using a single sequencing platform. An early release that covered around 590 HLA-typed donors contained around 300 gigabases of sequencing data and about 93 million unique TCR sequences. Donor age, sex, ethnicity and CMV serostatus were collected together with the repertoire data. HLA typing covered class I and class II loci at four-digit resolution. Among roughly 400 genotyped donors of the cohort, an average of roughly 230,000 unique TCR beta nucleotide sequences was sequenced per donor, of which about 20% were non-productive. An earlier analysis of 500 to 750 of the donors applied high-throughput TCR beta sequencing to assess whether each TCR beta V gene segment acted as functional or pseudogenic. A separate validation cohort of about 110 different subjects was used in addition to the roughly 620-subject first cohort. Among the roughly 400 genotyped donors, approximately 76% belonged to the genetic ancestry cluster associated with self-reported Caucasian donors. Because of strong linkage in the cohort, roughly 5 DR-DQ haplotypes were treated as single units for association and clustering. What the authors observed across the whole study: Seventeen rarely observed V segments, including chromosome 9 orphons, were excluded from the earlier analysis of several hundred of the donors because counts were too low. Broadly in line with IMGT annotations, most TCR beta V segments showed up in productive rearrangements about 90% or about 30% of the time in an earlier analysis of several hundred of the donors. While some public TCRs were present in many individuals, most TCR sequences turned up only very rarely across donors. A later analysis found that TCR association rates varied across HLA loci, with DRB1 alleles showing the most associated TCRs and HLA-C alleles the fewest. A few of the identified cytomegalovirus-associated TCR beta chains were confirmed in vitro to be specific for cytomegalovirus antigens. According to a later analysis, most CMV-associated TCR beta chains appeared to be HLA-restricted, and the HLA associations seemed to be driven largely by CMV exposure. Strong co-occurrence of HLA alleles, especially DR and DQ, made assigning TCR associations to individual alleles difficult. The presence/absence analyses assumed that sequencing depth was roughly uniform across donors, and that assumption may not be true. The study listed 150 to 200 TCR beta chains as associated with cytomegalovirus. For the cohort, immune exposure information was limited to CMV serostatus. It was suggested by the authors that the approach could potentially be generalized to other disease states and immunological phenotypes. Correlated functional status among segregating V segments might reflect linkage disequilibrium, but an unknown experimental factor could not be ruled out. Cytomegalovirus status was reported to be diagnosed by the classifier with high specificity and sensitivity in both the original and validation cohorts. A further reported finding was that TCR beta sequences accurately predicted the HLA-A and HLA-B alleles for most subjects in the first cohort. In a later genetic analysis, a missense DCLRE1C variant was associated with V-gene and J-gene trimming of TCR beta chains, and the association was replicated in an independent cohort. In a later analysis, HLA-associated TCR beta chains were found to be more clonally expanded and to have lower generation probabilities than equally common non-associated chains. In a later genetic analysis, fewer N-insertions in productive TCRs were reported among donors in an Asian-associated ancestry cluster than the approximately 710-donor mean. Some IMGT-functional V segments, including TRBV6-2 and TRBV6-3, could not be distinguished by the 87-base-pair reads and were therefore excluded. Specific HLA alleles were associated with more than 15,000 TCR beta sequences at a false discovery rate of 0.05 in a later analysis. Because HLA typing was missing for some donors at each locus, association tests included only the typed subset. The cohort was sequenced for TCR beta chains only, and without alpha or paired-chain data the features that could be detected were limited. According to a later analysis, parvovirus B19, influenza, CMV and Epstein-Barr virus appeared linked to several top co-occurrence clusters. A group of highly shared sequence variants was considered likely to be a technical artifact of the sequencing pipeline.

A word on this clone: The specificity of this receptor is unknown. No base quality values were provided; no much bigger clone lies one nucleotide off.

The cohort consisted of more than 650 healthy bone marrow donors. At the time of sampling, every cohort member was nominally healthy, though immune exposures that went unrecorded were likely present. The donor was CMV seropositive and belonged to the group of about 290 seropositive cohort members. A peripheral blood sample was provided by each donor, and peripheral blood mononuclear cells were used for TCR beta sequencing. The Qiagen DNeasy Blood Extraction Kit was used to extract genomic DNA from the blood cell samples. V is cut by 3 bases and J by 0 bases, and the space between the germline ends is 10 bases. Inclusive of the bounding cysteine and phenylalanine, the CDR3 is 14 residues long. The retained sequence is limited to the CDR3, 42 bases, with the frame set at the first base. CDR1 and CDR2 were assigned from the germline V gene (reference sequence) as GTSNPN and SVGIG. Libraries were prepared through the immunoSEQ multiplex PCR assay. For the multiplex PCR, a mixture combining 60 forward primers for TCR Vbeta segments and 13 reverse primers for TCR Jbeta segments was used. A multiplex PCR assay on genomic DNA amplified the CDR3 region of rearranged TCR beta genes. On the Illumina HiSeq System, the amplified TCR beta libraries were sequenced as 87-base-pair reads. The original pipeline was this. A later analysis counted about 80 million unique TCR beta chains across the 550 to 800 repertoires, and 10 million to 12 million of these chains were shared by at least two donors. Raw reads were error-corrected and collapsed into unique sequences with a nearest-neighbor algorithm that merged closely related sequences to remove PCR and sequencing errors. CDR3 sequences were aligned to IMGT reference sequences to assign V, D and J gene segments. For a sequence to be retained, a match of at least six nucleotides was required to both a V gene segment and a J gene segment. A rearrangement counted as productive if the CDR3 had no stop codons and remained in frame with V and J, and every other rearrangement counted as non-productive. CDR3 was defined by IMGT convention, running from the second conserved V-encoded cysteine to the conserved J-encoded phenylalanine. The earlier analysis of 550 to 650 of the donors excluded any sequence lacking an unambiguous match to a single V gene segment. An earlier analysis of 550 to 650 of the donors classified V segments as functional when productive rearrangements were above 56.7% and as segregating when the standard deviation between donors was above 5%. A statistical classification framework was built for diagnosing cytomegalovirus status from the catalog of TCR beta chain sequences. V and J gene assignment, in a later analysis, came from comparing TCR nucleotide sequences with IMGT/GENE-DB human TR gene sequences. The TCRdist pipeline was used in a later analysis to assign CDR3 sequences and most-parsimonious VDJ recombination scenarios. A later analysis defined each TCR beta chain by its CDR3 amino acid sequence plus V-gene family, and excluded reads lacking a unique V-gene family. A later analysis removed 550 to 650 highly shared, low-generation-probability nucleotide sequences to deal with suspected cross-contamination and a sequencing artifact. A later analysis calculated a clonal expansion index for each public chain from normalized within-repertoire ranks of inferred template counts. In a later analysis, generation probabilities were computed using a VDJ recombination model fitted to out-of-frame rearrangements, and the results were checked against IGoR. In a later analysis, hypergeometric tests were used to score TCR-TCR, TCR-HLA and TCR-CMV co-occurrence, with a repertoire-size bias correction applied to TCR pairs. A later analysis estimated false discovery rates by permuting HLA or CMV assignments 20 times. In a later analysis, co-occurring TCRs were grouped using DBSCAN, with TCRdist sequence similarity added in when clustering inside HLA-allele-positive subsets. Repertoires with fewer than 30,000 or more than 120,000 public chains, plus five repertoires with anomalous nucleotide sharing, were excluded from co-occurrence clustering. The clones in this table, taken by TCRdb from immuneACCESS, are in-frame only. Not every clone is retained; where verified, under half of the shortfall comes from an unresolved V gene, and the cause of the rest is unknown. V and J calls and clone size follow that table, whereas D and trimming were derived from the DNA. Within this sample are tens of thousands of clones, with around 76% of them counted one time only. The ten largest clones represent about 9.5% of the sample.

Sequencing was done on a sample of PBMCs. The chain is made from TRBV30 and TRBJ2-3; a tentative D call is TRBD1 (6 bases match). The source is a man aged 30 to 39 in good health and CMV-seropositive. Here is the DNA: TGTGCCTGGAGCGGACAGACTAGCACAGATACGCAGTATTTT. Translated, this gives CAWSGQTSTDTQYF.